A selection of T cell receptor beta chains follows, all from one sample in a study of a mutant IDH1 vaccine in newly diagnosed glioma. For these receptors, no antigen is known. Profiling relied on immunoSEQ multiplex PCR, and the TCRdb table lists in-frame clones only, not all of them. The top ten hold over 4% of the sample, which has around 60,000 clones, around 83% seen once. This specimen consisted of PBMCs, obtained from a glioma patient whose treatment included an IDH1 peptide vaccine. All receptors derive from a young man with glioma. Each CDR3 is given with its conserved first and last residue. Fields, in order: J gene, clone size, D gene, V gene, CDR3 DNA, CDR3 protein. A D gene is named only where the DNA matches it firmly. The size entry is marked missing in some rows and otherwise reads once, few, many or a size class.

j_call: TRBJ2-1
clone_size: NA
d_call: TRBD1
v_call: TRBV5-1
cdr3_nt: TGCGCCAGCAGCGTTACAGGGGGGACCTACAATGAGCAGTTCTTC
cdr3_aa: CASSVTGGTYNEQFF

j_call: TRBJ1-5
clone_size: NA
d_call: NA
v_call: TRBV6-1
cdr3_nt: TGTGCCATTTCGGAATTTCAGGAATGGGATCAGCCCCAGCATTTT
cdr3_aa: CAISEFQEWDQPQHF

j_call: TRBJ2-6
clone_size: NA
d_call: NA
v_call: TRBV7-9
cdr3_nt: TGTGCCAGCAGCTTAGCTATACAGCTCCGCTCTGGGGCCAACGTCCTGACTTTC
cdr3_aa: CASSLAIQLRSGANVLTF

j_call: TRBJ2-3
clone_size: NA
d_call: NA
v_call: TRBV6-6
cdr3_nt: TGTGCCAGCAGTGGGGGACTGCGCACAGATACGCAGTATTTT
cdr3_aa: CASSGGLRTDTQYF

j_call: TRBJ1-6
clone_size: NA
d_call: NA
v_call: TRBV6-1
cdr3_nt: TGTGCCAGCAGTGCTACAGGGAGATCACCCCTCCACTTT
cdr3_aa: CASSATGRSPLHF

j_call: TRBJ1-6
clone_size: NA
d_call: TRBD1
v_call: TRBV7-9
cdr3_nt: TGTGCCAGCAGCGTCACCGGGACAGGGAGCTCCTATAATTCACCCCTCCACTTT
cdr3_aa: CASSVTGTGSSYNSPLHF

j_call: TRBJ1-1
clone_size: NA
d_call: TRBD1
v_call: TRBV6-1
cdr3_nt: TGTGCCAGCAGGGTCAGGGGGGACAAAGACACTGAAGCTTTCTTT
cdr3_aa: CASRVRGDKDTEAFF

j_call: TRBJ2-3
clone_size: NA
d_call: NA
v_call: TRBV2
cdr3_nt: TGTGCCAGCAGTCCCGGCCGCCCAGGTGATACGCAGTATTTT
cdr3_aa: CASSPGRPGDTQYF

j_call: TRBJ1-1
clone_size: NA
d_call: NA
v_call: TRBV6-6
cdr3_nt: TGTGCCAGCACCGGGACTGGAAACGCTGAAGCTTTCTTT
cdr3_aa: CASTGTGNAEAFF

j_call: TRBJ2-1
clone_size: NA
d_call: TRBD2
v_call: TRBV6-4
cdr3_nt: TGTGCCAGCAGTGACGCGGGGGGCTACAATGAGCAGTTCTTC
cdr3_aa: CASSDAGGYNEQFF

j_call: TRBJ1-5
clone_size: NA
d_call: NA
v_call: TRBV28
cdr3_nt: TGTGCCAGCATCCTATCCGGGACAAAGTATAGCAATCAGCCCCAGCATTTT
cdr3_aa: CASILSGTKYSNQPQHF

j_call: TRBJ1-1
clone_size: NA
d_call: TRBD1
v_call: TRBV7-9
cdr3_nt: TGTGCCAGCAGCTCGTGGGACAGGAGAGGTAACACTGAAGCTTTCTTT
cdr3_aa: CASSSWDRRGNTEAFF

j_call: TRBJ1-1
clone_size: NA
d_call: NA
v_call: TRBV27
cdr3_nt: TGTGCCAGCAGTGGGTCTGGGAGGGCGATCGTTGGCACTGAAGCTTTCTTT
cdr3_aa: CASSGSGRAIVGTEAFF

j_call: TRBJ2-2
clone_size: NA
d_call: NA
v_call: TRBV2
cdr3_nt: TGTGCCAGCAGTGATGGGGACACCGGGGAGCTGTTTTTT
cdr3_aa: CASSDGDTGELFF

j_call: TRBJ2-3
clone_size: NA
d_call: NA
v_call: TRBV27
cdr3_nt: TGTGCCAGTTATCACACCCCGGCAGATACGCAGTATTTT
cdr3_aa: CASYHTPADTQYF

j_call: TRBJ2-5
clone_size: once
d_call: NA
v_call: TRBV4-1
cdr3_nt: TGCGCCAGCAGCCCCAAAGGAGAATCCTCTGTGGCCGGGGGCCTCCAAGAGACCCAGTACTTC
cdr3_aa: CASSPKGESSVAGGLQETQYF

j_call: TRBJ2-3
clone_size: NA
d_call: TRBD2
v_call: TRBV7-8
cdr3_nt: TGTGCCAGCAGCCCTTGGACTAGCGGGGGGACAGATACGCAGTATTTT
cdr3_aa: CASSPWTSGGTDTQYF

j_call: TRBJ2-1
clone_size: NA
d_call: TRBD1
v_call: TRBV13
cdr3_nt: TGTGCCAGCAGCCGGCGGGACAGGGGATTGGGTGAGCAGTTCTTC
cdr3_aa: CASSRRDRGLGEQFF

j_call: TRBJ2-7
clone_size: NA
d_call: NA
v_call: TRBV4-2
cdr3_nt: TGTGCCAGCAGCCGAAGTCCCTACGAGCAGTACTTC
cdr3_aa: CASSRSPYEQYF

j_call: TRBJ2-1
clone_size: NA
d_call: TRBD2
v_call: TRBV5-4
cdr3_nt: TGTGCCAGCAGCCTCGGACTAGCAGGCAATGAGCAGTTCTTC
cdr3_aa: CASSLGLAGNEQFF

j_call: TRBJ2-1
clone_size: NA
d_call: TRBD1
v_call: TRBV6-4
cdr3_nt: TGTGCCAGCAGTGTCACGATCCCGGGACAGGGCTACAATGAGCAGTTCTTC
cdr3_aa: CASSVTIPGQGYNEQFF

j_call: TRBJ1-1
clone_size: NA
d_call: TRBD1
v_call: TRBV11-2
cdr3_nt: TGTGCCAGCAGCTTGAGACAGGGTAGGTCCCAAAACAGGACTGAAGCTTTCTTT
cdr3_aa: CASSLRQGRSQNRTEAFF

j_call: TRBJ1-5
clone_size: NA
d_call: NA
v_call: TRBV4-1
cdr3_nt: TGCGCCAGCAGCCAAGACAGGGCTAACCAGCCCCAGCATTTT
cdr3_aa: CASSQDRANQPQHF

j_call: TRBJ2-7
clone_size: NA
d_call: TRBD1
v_call: TRBV28
cdr3_nt: TGTGCCAGCAGTTGGACAGGCGAAGCACCCTACGAGCAGTACTTC
cdr3_aa: CASSWTGEAPYEQYF

j_call: TRBJ2-3
clone_size: NA
d_call: TRBD2
v_call: TRBV10-1
cdr3_nt: TGCGCCAGCAGCTCTAGCGGGGGGGCCGGGACAGATACGCAGTATTTT
cdr3_aa: CASSSSGGAGTDTQYF

j_call: TRBJ1-5
clone_size: NA
d_call: NA
v_call: TRBV19
cdr3_nt: TGTGCCAGTAGGCCGTGGGGGAGTGAGAATCAGCCCCAGCATTTT
cdr3_aa: CASRPWGSENQPQHF

j_call: TRBJ2-7
clone_size: NA
d_call: NA
v_call: TRBV29-1
cdr3_nt: TGCAGCGTTGCTCAGCCGCGATACGAGCAGTACTTC
cdr3_aa: CSVAQPRYEQYF

j_call: TRBJ1-1
clone_size: NA
d_call: NA
v_call: TRBV19
cdr3_nt: TGTGCCAGTAGTGCTATGGGGAGTGGGAACACTGAAGCTTTCTTT
cdr3_aa: CASSAMGSGNTEAFF

j_call: TRBJ1-1
clone_size: few
d_call: NA
v_call: TRBV4-1
cdr3_nt: TGCGCCAGCAGCCAAGGGACGATGGGTATGAACACTGAAGCTTTCTTT
cdr3_aa: CASSQGTMGMNTEAFF

j_call: TRBJ2-5
clone_size: NA
d_call: NA
v_call: TRBV11-3
cdr3_nt: TGTGCCAGCAGCTCAACAGGGTTCGGGGAGACCCAGTACTTC
cdr3_aa: CASSSTGFGETQYF

j_call: TRBJ2-7
clone_size: NA
d_call: NA
v_call: TRBV21-1
cdr3_nt: TGTGCCAGCAGCCCACGCGGGGGACAGGGTGTAAACGAGCAGTACTTC
cdr3_aa: CASSPRGGQGVNEQYF

j_call: TRBJ2-1
clone_size: NA
d_call: NA
v_call: TRBV19
cdr3_nt: TGTGCCAGTAGTAAGAGCTCCTACAATGAGCAGTTCTTC
cdr3_aa: CASSKSSYNEQFF

j_call: TRBJ1-5
clone_size: few
d_call: TRBD1
v_call: TRBV11-2
cdr3_nt: TGTGCCAGCAGCGCCACAGGGGGGAGCAATCAGCCCCAGCATTTT
cdr3_aa: CASSATGGSNQPQHF